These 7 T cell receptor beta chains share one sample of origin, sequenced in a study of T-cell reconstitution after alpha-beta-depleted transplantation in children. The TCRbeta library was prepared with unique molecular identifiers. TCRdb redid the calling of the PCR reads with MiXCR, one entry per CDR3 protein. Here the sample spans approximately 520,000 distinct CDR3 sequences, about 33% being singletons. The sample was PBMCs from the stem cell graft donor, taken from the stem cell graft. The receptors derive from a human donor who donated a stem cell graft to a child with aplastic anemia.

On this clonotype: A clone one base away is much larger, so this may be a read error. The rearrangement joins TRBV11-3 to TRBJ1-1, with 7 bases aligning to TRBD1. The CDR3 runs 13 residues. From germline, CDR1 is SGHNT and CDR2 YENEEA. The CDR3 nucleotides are TGTGCCAGCAGATCGGGACAGAACACTGAAGATTTCTTT. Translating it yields CASRSGQNTEDFF.

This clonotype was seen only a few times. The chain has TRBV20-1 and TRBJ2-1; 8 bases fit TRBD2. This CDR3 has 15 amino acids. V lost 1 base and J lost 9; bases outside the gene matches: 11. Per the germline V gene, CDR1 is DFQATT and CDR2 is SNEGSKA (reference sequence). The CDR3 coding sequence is TGCAGTGCTAGAGCTTTGAGCGGGAGAGGGGGTGAGCAGTTCTTC. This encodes CSARALSGRGGEQFF.

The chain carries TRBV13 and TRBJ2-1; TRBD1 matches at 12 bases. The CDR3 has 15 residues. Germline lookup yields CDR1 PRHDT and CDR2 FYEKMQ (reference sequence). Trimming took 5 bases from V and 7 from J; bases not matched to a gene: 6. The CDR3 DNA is TGTGCCAGCAGCCCGGGACAGGGGGCGGCGAATGAGCAGTTCTTC. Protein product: CASSPGQGAANEQFF.

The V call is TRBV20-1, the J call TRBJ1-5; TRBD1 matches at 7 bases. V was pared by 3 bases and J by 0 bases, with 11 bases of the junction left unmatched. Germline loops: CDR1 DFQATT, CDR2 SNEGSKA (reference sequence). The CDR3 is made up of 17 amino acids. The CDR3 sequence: CSASVNAGGFSNQPQHF. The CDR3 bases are TGCAGTGCTAGTGTTAATGCAGGGGGATTTAGCAATCAGCCCCAGCATTTT.

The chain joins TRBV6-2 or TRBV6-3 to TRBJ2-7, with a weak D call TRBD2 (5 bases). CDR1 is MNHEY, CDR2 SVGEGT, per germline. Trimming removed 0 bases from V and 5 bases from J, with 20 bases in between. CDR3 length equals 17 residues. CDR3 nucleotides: TGTGCCAGCAGTTACTCGAATGTACCGGGATCCTTCCACGAGCAGTACTTC. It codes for CASSYSNVPGSFHEQYF.

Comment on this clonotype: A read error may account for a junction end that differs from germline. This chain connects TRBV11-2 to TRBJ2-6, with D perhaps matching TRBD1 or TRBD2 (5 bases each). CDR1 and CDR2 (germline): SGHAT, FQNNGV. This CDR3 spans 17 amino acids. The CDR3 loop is CASSLVLGMAGANVLTF. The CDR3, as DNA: TGTGCCAGCAGCTTAGTTCTCGGGATGGCTGGGGCGAACGTCCTGACTTTC. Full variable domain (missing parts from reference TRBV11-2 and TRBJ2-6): EAGVAQSPRYKIIEKRQSVAFWCNPISGHATLYWYQQILGQGPKLLIQFQNNGVVDDSQLPKDRFSAERLKGVDSTLKIQPAKLEDSAVYLCASSLVLGMAGANVLTFGAGSRLTVL.

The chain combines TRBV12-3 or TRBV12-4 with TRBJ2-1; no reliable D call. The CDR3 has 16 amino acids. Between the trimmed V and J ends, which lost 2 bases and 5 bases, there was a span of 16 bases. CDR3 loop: CASSLTSSTENNEQFF. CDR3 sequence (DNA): TGTGCCAGCAGTTTAACCTCTAGTACAGAAAACAATGAGCAGTTCTTC.